The 32 T cell receptor beta chains presented below share a single source sample, sequenced in a study of CD4 T cells in relation to SARS-CoV-2 and coronaviruses. Profiling relied on immunoSEQ multiplex PCR, and the TCRdb table lists in-frame clones only, not all of them. The top ten hold more than 3.5% of the sample, which has about 37,000 clones, approximately 86% seen once. Antigen specificity for these receptors is unknown. Material for sequencing was naive CD4+ T cells from PBMCs, cultured in vitro. The subset: naive CD4+ T cells isolated by negative enrichment. Every receptor here comes from an adult with COVID-19.

This clone was seen a few times. V and J are TRBV6-4 and TRBJ2-1; the match to TRBD2 covers 11 bases. CDR3 size: 15 residues. Trimming removed 2 bases from V and 3 bases from J; junction bases left unmatched: 0. Germline assignment: CDR1 MRHNA and CDR2 SNTAGT. CDR3 region: CASSDTSGSYNEQFF. The CDR3 nucleotides are TGTGCCAGCAGTGACACTAGCGGGAGCTACAATGAGCAGTTCTTC.

The CDR3 here is CSARQQETQYF. The CDR3 DNA is TGCAGTGCTAGACAGCAAGAGACCCAGTACTTC. V gene TRBV20-1 combines with J gene TRBJ2-5; D is ambiguous. From germline, CDR1 is DFQATT and CDR2 SNEGSKA (reference sequence). The CDR3 consists of 11 residues. V was shortened by 2 bases and J by 2 bases, with 3 bases between the two germline ends.

The V gene is TRBV19, the J gene TRBJ2-7; the D call may be TRBD1 or TRBD2 (6 bases each). Germline values: CDR1 LNHDA, CDR2 SQIVND (reference sequence). Trimming took 6 bases from V and 5 from J, leaving 14 bases between them. The CDR3 is 13 amino acids. The CDR3: CASSRGQGNEQYF. DNA of the CDR3: TGTGCCAGTAGCCGGGGGCAGGGAAACGAGCAGTACTTC.

The sample holds a few counts of this clone. The V call is TRBV6-1, the J call TRBJ1-5, with TRBD1 matching 9 bases. J gave up 5 bases and V 1 base, and 3 bases lay outside the gene matches. This CDR3 spans 15 amino acids. Germline loops: CDR1 MNHNS, CDR2 SASEGT. The CDR3 protein is CASSEEGTGYQPQHF. The CDR3 nucleotides are TGTGCCAGCAGTGAAGAGGGGACAGGGTATCAGCCCCAGCATTTT.

V usage is TRBV4-1 and J usage is TRBJ2-5; no firm D call. V was pared by 2 bases and J by 4 bases, with 11 bases between. Germline V gene sequence: CDR1 MGHRA, CDR2 YSYEKL. This CDR3 region has 14 residues. The CDR3 nucleotides read TGCGCCAGCAGCCAATATCCGGGCAGAGAGACCCAGTACTTC. Translation gives CASSQYPGRETQYF.

The sample holds a few counts of this clone. This chain joins TRBV5-1 and TRBJ2-4; the D gene is possibly TRBD1 (5 bases). This CDR3 region has 16 residues. V lost 0 bases and J 3 bases, leaving 13 bases between the germline ends. CDR1 SGHRS and CDR2 YFSETQ come from the germline V gene. CDR3 protein: CASSLAPGLGKNIQYF. The CDR3, as DNA: TGCGCCAGCAGCTTGGCTCCAGGGCTGGGCAAAAACATTCAGTACTTC.

A single count supports this clone. The V call is TRBV9, the J call TRBJ2-3; 7 bases are shared with TRBD2. CDR1 is SGDLS, CDR2 YYNGEE, per germline. With V trimmed by 0 bases and J by 4 bases, 8 bases remained unmatched. The length of the CDR3 is 16 residues. The CDR3 sequence is CASSVGGSSLSDTQYF. In DNA form, the CDR3 reads TGTGCCAGCAGCGTAGGCGGGAGCTCCTTGTCAGATACGCAGTATTTT. The full variable domain, its missing parts supplied by reference TRBV9 and TRBJ2-3, is DSGVTQTPKHLITATGQRVTLRCSPRSGDLSVYWYQQSLDQGLQFLIQYYNGEERAKGNILERFSAQQFPDLHSELNLSSLELGDSALYFCASSVGGSSLSDTQYFGPGTRLTVL.

This clone was detected once. V is TRBV27 and J is TRBJ1-5, with D possibly being TRBD1 (5 bases). Trimming took off 6 bases at V and 0 bases at J, with 12 bases between the two ends. The CDR3 spans 15 residues. CDR1 is MNHEY and CDR2 is SMNVEV in the germline V gene (reference sequence). The CDR3 protein is CASSPRRGSNQPQHF. CDR3 DNA sequence: TGTGCCAGCAGCCCAAGGAGGGGTAGCAATCAGCCCCAGCATTTT.

CDR3: CASSQVGGNQPQHF. In nucleotides, the CDR3 is TGTGCCAGCAGCCAAGTCGGGGGGAATCAGCCCCAGCATTTT. V is TRBV14 and J is TRBJ1-5; tentative D call: TRBD1 (5 bases). From germline, CDR1 is SGHDN and CDR2 FVKESK. This CDR3 is 14 amino acids long. V shed 1 base and J shed 4 bases, with 8 bases lying between them.

The CDR3 sequence: CASSFGGTYEQYF. CDR3 nucleotides: TGCGCCAGCAGCTTCGGGGGGACTTACGAGCAGTACTTC. The chain is built from TRBV5-1 and TRBJ2-7; the match to TRBD2 covers 7 bases. The CDR3 runs to 13 residues. Trimming at V came to 2 bases and at J to 4 bases, leaving 3 bases not matched to a gene. The germline V gene encodes CDR1 SGHRS and CDR2 YFSETQ.

This chain connects TRBV6-2 or TRBV6-3 to TRBJ2-7; 8 bases map to TRBD1. CDR1 and CDR2 from the germline V gene are MNHEY and SVGEGT. The CDR3 loop spans 16 amino acids. The junction had 16 bases not matched to a gene; V was cut back by 2 bases and J by 10 bases. DNA of the CDR3: TGTGCCAGCAGTTACAGATTACAGACAGGGGAGCCTATTCAGTACTTC. Protein: CASSYRLQTGEPIQYF.

V and J are TRBV2 and TRBJ1-6, with 9 bases that match TRBD1. With V trimmed by 6 bases and J by 6 bases, 6 bases remained unmatched. This CDR3 has 15 residues. CDR1 SNHLY and CDR2 FYNNEI come from the germline V gene. The CDR3 coding sequence is TGTGCCAGCAGCGGAAACAGGGGGCTTAATTCACCCCTCCACTTT. Translated, it gives CASSGNRGLNSPLHF.

This clone was seen only a few times. The gene calls are TRBV5-4 and TRBJ1-1; D remains unclear. The CDR3 totals 13 residues. The ends were cut back, 2 bases at V and 2 bases at J, with 7 bases in the middle. Germline values: CDR1 SGHNT, CDR2 YYREEE (reference sequence). As DNA, the CDR3 is TGTGCCAGCAGCTTCTATCTCAACACTGAAGCTTTCTTT. Encoded protein: CASSFYLNTEAFF.

The chain uses TRBV27 and TRBJ2-3; 7 nucleotides match TRBD2. CDR3 length: 18 residues. From germline, CDR1 is MNHEY and CDR2 SMNVEV (reference sequence). V gave up 5 bases and J gave up 2 bases; unmatched junction bases: 16. The CDR3 nucleotides are TGTGCCAGCAGTCTGCAAACCCCAGGACTAGGCAACACAGATACGCAGTATTTT. It is translated as CASSLQTPGLGNTDTQYF.

The V call is TRBV6-6, the J call TRBJ2-7, with D perhaps matching TRBD2 (6 bases). The CDR3 is 15 amino acids. Germline CDR1 MNHNY, CDR2 SVGAGI (reference sequence). Trimming took off 3 bases at V and 1 base at J, with 13 bases between the two ends. The DNA for the CDR3 is TGTGCCAGCAGTTATCCGGGACTCCTTTCCTACGAGCAGTACTTC. It is translated as CASSYPGLLSYEQYF.

The chain has TRBV5-4 and TRBJ2-1; unclear D gene. Trimming cost V 6 bases and J 4 bases, with 14 bases left between them. The CDR3 extends over 14 amino acids. Germline V gives CDR1 SGHNT, CDR2 YYREEE (reference sequence). In nucleotides, the CDR3 is TGTGCCAGCAAAAATGACGCGGTGTACAATGAGCAGTTCTTC. Amino acids: CASKNDAVYNEQFF.

The V gene is TRBV5-4, the J gene TRBJ1-3; the D is unclear. The CDR3 contains 13 residues. The germline CDR1 and CDR2 sequences are SGHNT and YYREEE (reference sequence). Trimming shortened V by 4 bases and J by 0 bases, and 5 bases separated the two germline ends. The CDR3 bases are TGTGCCAGCAGCATGGACTCTGGAAACACCATATATTTT. Encoded protein: CASSMDSGNTIYF.

The rearrangement uses TRBV19 and TRBJ1-5; 10 bases match TRBD1. Trimming removed 3 bases from V and 1 base from J; junction bases left unmatched: 0. The CDR3 loop spans 15 amino acids. The germline gives CDR1 LNHDA, CDR2 SQIVND (reference sequence). Written as DNA, the CDR3 is TGTGCCAGTAGTATGACAGGGGGCAGCAATCAGCCCCAGCATTTT. It yields the protein CASSMTGGSNQPQHF.

This sequence joins TRBV28 and TRBJ2-3, with D perhaps TRBD2 (6 bases). V lost 5 bases and J 3 bases, leaving 9 bases between the germline ends. The CDR3 loop spans 13 amino acids. Germline V CDR1 and CDR2: MDHEN, SYDVKM. CDR3 loop: CASSLGRTDTQYF. The CDR3 region has the DNA TGTGCCAGCAGTCTGGGGAGGACAGATACGCAGTATTTT.

The chain joins TRBV19 to TRBJ1-6; D perhaps matches TRBD1 (5 bases). Looked up from germline, CDR1 is LNHDA and CDR2 is SQIVND (reference sequence). The CDR3 covers 15 residues. Trimming shortened V by 8 bases and J by 7 bases, and 18 bases separated the two germline ends. CDR3 in amino acids: CASRPQRGANSPLHF. The CDR3 nucleotides are TGTGCCAGTCGGCCCCAACGGGGCGCGAATTCACCCCTCCACTTT.

The rearrangement joins TRBV15 to TRBJ1-6; a possible D gene is TRBD1 (6 bases). The CDR3 spans 13 residues. Trimming took off 5 bases at V and 16 bases at J, with 18 bases between the two ends. Germline V gene data show CDR1 as LNHNV and CDR2 as YYDKDF (reference sequence). The CDR3 here is CATSATRQGHLHF. The CDR3 nucleotides read TGTGCCACCAGCGCCACCCGGCAGGGACATCTCCACTTT.

The chain employs TRBV15 and TRBJ2-5; TRBD1 agrees at 11 bases. The CDR3 length is 16 residues. The germline V gene encodes CDR1 LNHNV and CDR2 YYDKDF (reference sequence). Trimming at V came to 1 base and at J to 5 bases, leaving 6 bases not matched to a gene. The DNA for the CDR3 is TGTGCCACCAGCAGAGTAGGTGGGACAGGGGGGGAGACCCAGTACTTC. Protein: CATSRVGGTGGETQYF.

The chain couples TRBV27 to TRBJ2-2; TRBD1 might be the D (7 bases). Trimming took 1 base from V and 4 from J, leaving 10 bases between them. Germline CDR1 MNHEY, CDR2 SMNVEV (reference sequence). The CDR3 has 15 residues. The CDR3 nucleotides are TGTGCCAGCAGTTTATTCCAGGGGGGCACCGGGGAGCTGTTTTTT. It specifies CASSLFQGGTGELFF.

The V gene is TRBV11-3, the J gene TRBJ2-3, with 7 bases lining up with TRBD2. CDR1 is SGHNT and CDR2 is YENEEA in the germline V gene. The CDR3 consists of 17 residues. V lost 0 bases, J lost 0 bases, and 6 bases stayed unmatched. In DNA, the CDR3 is TGTGCCAGCAGCTTAGATCCAGGGACTATTAGCACAGATACGCAGTATTTT. It translates to CASSLDPGTISTDTQYF.

The rearrangement links TRBV5-1 to TRBJ2-7; no definite D call. The CDR3 sequence is 19 residues long. Per the germline V gene, CDR1 is SGHRS and CDR2 is YFSETQ. The V end was cut by 2 bases, the J end by 2 bases, with 26 bases between. Here the CDR3 reads CASSFGWRENGRAPYEQYF. The CDR3 bases are TGCGCCAGCAGCTTCGGGTGGCGAGAGAATGGAAGGGCCCCCTACGAGCAGTACTTC. Full variable domain (missing parts from reference TRBV5-1 and TRBJ2-7): KAGVTQTPRYLIKTRGQQVTLSCSPISGHRSVSWYQQTPGQGLQFLFEYFSETQRNKGNFPGRFSGRQFSNSRSEMNVSTLELGDSALYLCASSFGWRENGRAPYEQYFGPGTRLTVT.

The chain combines TRBV9 with TRBJ2-3, with TRBD2 matching 7 bases. V was clipped by 0 bases and J by 2 bases; unmatched bases: 6. Germline V gene data show CDR1 as SGDLS and CDR2 as YYNGEE. This CDR3 is built from 16 residues. This CDR3 is CASSVVEGGPTDTQYF. CDR3 DNA sequence: TGTGCCAGCAGCGTAGTGGAGGGAGGGCCCACAGATACGCAGTATTTT.

This CDR3 reads CASSQTGIFLTKNIQYF. The CDR3 DNA is TGTGCCAGCTCACAGACAGGGATCTTCCTAACCAAAAACATTCAGTACTTC. The rearrangement links TRBV18 to TRBJ2-4; 7 bases align to TRBD1. The V gene end was trimmed by 4 bases and the J gene end by 2 bases; junction bases not matched to a gene: 11. Germline CDR1 is KGHSH and CDR2 is LQKENI. The CDR3 totals 17 residues.

This chain links TRBV27 with TRBJ2-1, with a weak D call TRBD2 (6 bases). Germline-derived CDR1 and CDR2 are MNHEY and SMNVEV (reference sequence). V was clipped by 2 bases and J by 2 bases, with 10 bases between them. The CDR3 length is 15 residues. The DNA of the CDR3 is TGTGCCAGCAGTTTAGGAGGGGTGGCCTACAATGAGCAGTTCTTC. As protein: CASSLGGVAYNEQFF.

A single count supports this clone. The J gene is TRBJ1-1, the V gene TRBV4-1, with TRBD1 as a possible D gene (6 bases). Germline CDR1 and CDR2: MGHRA and YSYEKL. This CDR3 contains 16 residues. The V end lost 2 bases, the J end lost 1 base, and 14 bases lay between the germline ends. CDR3: CASSQRHLGANTEAFF. The CDR3, as DNA: TGCGCCAGCAGCCAAAGGCACTTGGGGGCGAACACTGAAGCTTTCTTT.

The chain links TRBV2 to TRBJ1-1; D gene ambiguous. Trimming took 5 bases from V and 2 from J, leaving 0 bases between them. CDR3 length equals 10 residues. The germline CDR1 and CDR2 sequences are SNHLY and FYNNEI. CDR3 coding DNA: TGTGCCAGCAGTAACACTGAAGCTTTCTTT. This gives the protein CASSNTEAFF.

The rearrangement joins TRBV6-6 to TRBJ2-7; D may be TRBD1 or TRBD2 (6 bases each). Trimming took 6 bases from V and 2 from J, leaving 14 bases between them. Germline V CDR1 and CDR2: MNHNY, SVGAGI (reference sequence). CDR3 length equals 14 residues. The CDR3 sequence is CASRTGAGAYEQYF. The CDR3 DNA follows: TGTGCCAGCAGGACGGGGGCAGGGGCCTACGAGCAGTACTTC.

CDR3 DNA sequence: TGTGCCTCAAACCAGGAGGGGGATACGCAGTATTTT. Translated: CASNQEGDTQYF. This sequence joins TRBV10-3 and TRBJ2-3; D perhaps matches TRBD2 (6 bases). The CDR3 has 12 amino acids. V lost 11 bases and J lost 6, with 15 bases in between. Germline CDR1 reads ENHRY; CDR2 reads SYGVKD.